A selection of T cell receptor beta chains follows, all from one sample in a study of T-cell memory formation after mild COVID-19. TCRdb recomputed calls from the 5' RACE reads with MiXCR, one row per CDR3 protein. This table has roughly 170,000 distinct CDR3 sequences, around 20% appearing once. Sequenced material: PBMCs or a T cell subset sorted from them (not recorded which). All receptors derive from a man aged 18 to 30 who had mild COVID-19 (a few samples of this study predate the infection). Cell type and time point are not known. Both conserved end residues are trimmed from each CDR3.

J gene,V gene,CDR3 protein
TRBJ2-3,TRBV7-9,ASSIRADTDTQY
TRBJ1-2,TRBV6-1,ASEAAALEGYT
TRBJ1-4,TRBV12-3/TRBV12-4,ASSSTTGNEKLF
TRBJ2-5,TRBV9,ASSVADETQY
TRBJ1-3,TRBV30,AWSVASSGNTIY
TRBJ1-6,TRBV5-1,ASSSTTGVKGSPLH
TRBJ2-2,TRBV27,ASRPSGGYTGELF
TRBJ2-3,TRBV7-2,ASGRGRGDTQY
TRBJ2-3,TRBV7-2,ASSRQTGIADTQY
TRBJ1-1,TRBV5-1,ASIPDGHTEAF
TRBJ1-1,TRBV7-7,ASSETPNTEAF
TRBJ2-2,TRBV7-3,ASSPETGGNTGELF
TRBJ2-3,TRBV5-1,ASSLGLAPSTDTQY
TRBJ1-4,TRBV2,ASNTGGLWEKLF
TRBJ1-6,TRBV12-3/TRBV12-4,ASSQNPGVNSPLH
TRBJ1-4,TRBV7-2,ASSLGSGGRLKLF
TRBJ1-4,TRBV4-2,ASSQATRTTNEKLF
TRBJ1-1,TRBV7-2,ASSPSGARGTEAF
TRBJ1-2,TRBV20-1,SISLRVGDGYT
TRBJ1-6,TRBV18,ASSPKGSSYNSPLH
TRBJ2-1,TRBV7-2,ASSFIGTPRPMNEQF
TRBJ2-3,TRBV4-3,ASSQVAGAGDTQY
TRBJ2-1,TRBV7-6,ASSVLGSIKGNEQF
TRBJ1-1,TRBV6-5,ASSYSPGGGPLMNTEAF
TRBJ2-5,TRBV7-2,ASSPNRETQY
TRBJ2-5,TRBV19,ASSILAGLETQY
TRBJ1-3,TRBV9,ASSRTDREGNTIY
TRBJ1-3,TRBV28,ASSLRQPRTGNTIY
TRBJ1-2,TRBV3-1,ASSVDSYGYT
TRBJ1-4,TRBV5-8,ASSLGYWGTNEKLF
TRBJ2-3,TRBV18,ASSPGGAGTDTQY
TRBJ2-5,TRBV24-1,ATSDFRSQY
TRBJ1-5,TRBV12-3/TRBV12-4,ASSLGGSSNQPQH
TRBJ1-1,TRBV4-3,ASSQDSLKNTEAF
TRBJ1-1,TRBV20-1,SASRVAYTEAF
TRBJ1-5,TRBV20-1,SASGQGNQPQH
TRBJ2-1,TRBV5-1,ASSLRGQDNEQF
TRBJ1-2,TRBV5-5,ASSLGPLYGYT
TRBJ1-2,TRBV5-1,ASSLTGSAGYT
TRBJ2-2,TRBV10-3,ASSPRGRGTGELF
TRBJ2-3,TRBV7-2,ASSSTGSDTQY
TRBJ2-1,TRBV3-1,ASSPLLYNEQF